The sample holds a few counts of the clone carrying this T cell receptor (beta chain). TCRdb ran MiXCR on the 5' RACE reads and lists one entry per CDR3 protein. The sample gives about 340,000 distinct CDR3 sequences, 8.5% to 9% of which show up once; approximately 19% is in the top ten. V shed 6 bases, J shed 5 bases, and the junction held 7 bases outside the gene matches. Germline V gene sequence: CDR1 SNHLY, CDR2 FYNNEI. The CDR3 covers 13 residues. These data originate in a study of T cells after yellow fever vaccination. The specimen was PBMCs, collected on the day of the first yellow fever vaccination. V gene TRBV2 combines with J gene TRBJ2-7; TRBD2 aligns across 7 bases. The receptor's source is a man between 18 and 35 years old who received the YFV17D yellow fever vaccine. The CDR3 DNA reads TGTGCCAGCAGAGCTAGCGGCACCCACGAGCAGTACTTC. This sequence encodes CASRASGTHEQYF.